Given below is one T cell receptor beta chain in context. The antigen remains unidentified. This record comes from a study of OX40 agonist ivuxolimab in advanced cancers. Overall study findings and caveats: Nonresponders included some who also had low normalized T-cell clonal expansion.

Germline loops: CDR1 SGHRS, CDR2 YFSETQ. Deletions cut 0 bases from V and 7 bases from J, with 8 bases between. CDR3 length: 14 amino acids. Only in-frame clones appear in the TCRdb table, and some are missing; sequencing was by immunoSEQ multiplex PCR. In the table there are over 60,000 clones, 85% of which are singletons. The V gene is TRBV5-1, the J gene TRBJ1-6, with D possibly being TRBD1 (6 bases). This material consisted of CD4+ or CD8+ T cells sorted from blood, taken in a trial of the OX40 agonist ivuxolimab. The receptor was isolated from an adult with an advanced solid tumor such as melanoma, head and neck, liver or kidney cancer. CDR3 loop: CASSLGGPNSPLHF. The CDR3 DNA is TGCGCCAGCAGCTTGGGGGGGCCCAATTCACCCCTCCACTTT.